The next 28 T cell receptor beta chains were all read from a single sample in a study of T cells after posttransplantation cyclophosphamide. The repertoire was sequenced with immunoSEQ multiplex PCR; TCRdb's copy has only in-frame clones and lacks some. The data hold 25,000 to 30,000 clones, with roughly 85% observed a single time. Sequencing was carried out using PBMCs. These receptor sequences come from a man aged 45-65 years.

The rearrangement links TRBV11-1 to TRBJ2-1, with 8 nucleotides matching TRBD2. Germline assignment: CDR1 SGHAT and CDR2 FQDESV (reference sequence). J was trimmed by 14 bases and V by 4 bases; bases with no gene match: 4. This CDR3 region has 11 residues. CDR3 DNA: TGTGCCAGCAGCTGGGGACTAGGGAAGTTCTTC. It specifies CASSWGLGKFF.

A few counts support this clone. The rearrangement links TRBV7-8 to TRBJ2-7; 11 bases map to TRBD1. Per the germline V gene, CDR1 is SGHVS and CDR2 is FQNEAQ. The CDR3 runs 16 residues. V lost 5 bases, J lost 7 bases, and 13 bases stayed unmatched. The CDR3 protein is CASSRLVGTGGQEQYF. The CDR3 nucleotides are TGTGCCAGCAGCCGATTAGTCGGGACAGGGGGTCAAGAGCAGTACTTC.

This rearrangement joins TRBV7-6 to TRBJ2-7; 9 bases fit TRBD1. Losses at the gene ends were 5 bases for V and 0 bases for J; bases not matched to a gene: 5. The CDR3 length is 15 residues. CDR1 is SGHVS, CDR2 FNYEAQ, per germline. The CDR3: CASSSGQGPSYEQYF. Written as DNA, the CDR3 is TGTGCCAGCAGCAGCGGACAGGGGCCCTCCTACGAGCAGTACTTC.

As to this clone: This CDR3 is also generated by other DNA sequences in the sample. The genes are TRBV9 and TRBJ1-6, with 8 bases that match TRBD1. The CDR3 spans 15 residues. Germline V gene data show CDR1 as SGDLS and CDR2 as YYNGEE. J gave up 6 bases and V 0 bases, and 2 bases lay outside the gene matches. The CDR3 sequence: CASSVEGTGNSPLHF. DNA for the CDR3: TGTGCCAGCAGCGTAGAGGGGACAGGTAATTCACCCCTCCACTTT.

The chain employs TRBV30 and TRBJ2-7, with D hard to call. The V and J ends lost 2 bases and 2 bases respectively, with 4 bases between them. Germline loops: CDR1 GTSNPN, CDR2 SVGIG (reference sequence). CDR3 length: 11 amino acids. The CDR3 nucleotides are TGTGCCTGGAGTAGAGCCTACGAGCAGTACTTC. It translates to CAWSRAYEQYF.

The J gene is TRBJ1-5, the V gene TRBV11-2, with 7 nucleotides matching TRBD1. The CDR3 is 13 residues long. CDR1 is SGHAT and CDR2 is FQNNGV in the germline V gene. J gave up 6 bases and V 3 bases, and 2 bases lay outside the gene matches. The CDR3, as DNA: TGTGCCAGCAGCTTGGGACAGCGTCAGCCCCAGCATTTT. The encoded protein is CASSLGQRQPQHF.

The V and J genes are TRBV30 and TRBJ1-3; D not certain. This CDR3 region has 13 residues. The V gene's germline CDR1 is GTSNPN and CDR2 SVGIG (reference sequence). V was trimmed by 5 bases and J by 1 base, leaving 9 bases between them. DNA of the CDR3: TGTGCCTGGTCATTGCTATCTGGAAACACCATATATTTT. Amino acids: CAWSLLSGNTIYF.

V gene TRBV6-5 combines with J gene TRBJ2-1; 7 bases match TRBD2. The CDR3 runs to 12 residues. Germline CDR1 MNHEY, CDR2 SVGAGI. The junction had 2 bases not matched to a gene; V was cut back by 7 bases and J by 5 bases. The CDR3 sequence is CASIGRDNEQFF. The DNA of the CDR3 is TGTGCCAGCATTGGGAGGGACAATGAGCAGTTCTTC.

The chain is built from TRBV5-1 and TRBJ2-2; weak D call: TRBD1 (5 bases). Trimming removed 4 bases at V and 0 bases at J, with 16 bases between. Germline lookup yields CDR1 SGHRS and CDR2 YFSETQ. The length of the CDR3 is 17 residues. The CDR3 DNA sequence: TGCGCCAGCAGCACTCCGCGTGGGGCAGCGAACACCGGGGAGCTGTTTTTT. Translation: CASSTPRGAANTGELFF. The complete variable domain, with remaining parts taken from reference TRBV5-1 and TRBJ2-2, reads KAGVTQTPRYLIKTRGQQVTLSCSPISGHRSVSWYQQTPGQGLQFLFEYFSETQRNKGNFPGRFSGRQFSNSRSEMNVSTLELGDSALYLCASSTPRGAANTGELFFGEGSRLTVL.

The table lists this clone with a few counts. V usage is TRBV5-1 and J usage is TRBJ2-7, with 8 bases fitting TRBD2. This CDR3 has 16 residues. Trimming cost V 2 bases and J 5 bases; bases outside gene matches: 12. CDR1 is SGHRS and CDR2 is YFSETQ in the germline V gene. CDR3 sequence: CASSFPKREWLDEQYF. The CDR3 coding sequence is TGCGCCAGCAGCTTCCCCAAGCGGGAGTGGCTCGACGAGCAGTACTTC.

The chain uses TRBV27 and TRBJ2-7; D is ambiguous. V was shortened by 1 base and J by 0 bases, with 16 bases between the two germline ends. CDR1 and CDR2 from the germline V gene are MNHEY and SMNVEV (reference sequence). This CDR3 spans 17 amino acids. The CDR3: CASSLFGRAKSSYEQYF. CDR3 nucleotide sequence: TGTGCCAGCAGTTTATTTGGTCGCGCGAAGAGCTCCTACGAGCAGTACTTC.

The J gene is TRBJ2-2, the V gene TRBV13; 8 bases fit TRBD2. Unmatched junction bases numbered 8, after V lost 2 bases and J lost 3 bases. The CDR3 runs to 17 residues. The germline CDR1 and CDR2 sequences are PRHDT and FYEKMQ (reference sequence). The CDR3 DNA is TGTGCCAGCAGCTTATCTGGCGGGAGGTTGGACACCGGGGAGCTGTTTTTT. Protein sequence: CASSLSGGRLDTGELFF.

The V gene is TRBV29-1, the J gene TRBJ1-1; 8 bases agree with TRBD1. Trimming took 7 bases from V and 5 from J; bases not matched to a gene: 3. Germline V lookup: CDR1 SQVTM, CDR2 ANQGSEA. The CDR3 sequence is 11 residues long. Here the CDR3 reads CSAGQGTEAFF. The CDR3 nucleotides read TGCAGCGCCGGACAGGGAACTGAAGCTTTCTTT.

This clone has only a few counts. V usage is TRBV6-1 and J usage is TRBJ1-5, with D unresolved. Germline values: CDR1 MNHNS, CDR2 SASEGT. V was shortened by 1 base and J by 4 bases, with 14 bases between the two germline ends. The CDR3 covers 16 residues. DNA for the CDR3: TGTGCCAGCAGTGAAGGATCAGGAGGAGAGAATCAGCCCCAGCATTTT. Its translation: CASSEGSGGENQPQHF.

This chain links TRBV30 with TRBJ2-2; D is possibly TRBD1 (6 bases). V was shortened by 2 bases and J by 8 bases, with 9 bases between the two germline ends. CDR1 is GTSNPN and CDR2 is SVGIG in the germline V gene (reference sequence). This CDR3 has 12 amino acids. The CDR3 DNA reads TGTGCCTGGAGTAAGGGGGTTGGGGAGCTGTTTTTT. Translation gives CAWSKGVGELFF.

The gene calls are TRBV7-9 and TRBJ1-3, with D uncertain. V gave up 2 bases and J gave up 10 bases, with 9 bases separating them. CDR1 SEHNR and CDR2 FQNEAQ come from the germline V gene (reference sequence). The CDR3 runs 12 residues. The CDR3 DNA reads TGTGCCAGCAGCTTATACGGGGAGACCATATATTTT. Translation gives CASSLYGETIYF. The full variable domain, in which reference TRBV7-9 and TRBJ1-3 provide the parts outside the CDR3, is DTGVSQNPRHKITKRGQNVTFRCDPISEHNRLYWYRQTLGQGPEFLTYFQNEAQLEKSRLLSDRFSAERPKGSFSTLEIQRTEQGDSAMYLCASSLYGETIYFGEGSWLTVV.

The chain has TRBV19 and TRBJ2-1; D is undetermined. The germline V gene encodes CDR1 LNHDA and CDR2 SQIVND (reference sequence). V was cut by 3 bases and J by 0 bases, with 9 bases left in between. This CDR3 is 15 amino acids long. DNA for the CDR3: TGTGCCAGTAGTATCAGACTGAGCTCCTACAATGAGCAGTTCTTC. This encodes CASSIRLSSYNEQFF.

The chain recombines TRBV19 with TRBJ1-1; D remains unclear. This CDR3 is built from 13 residues. V lost 5 bases and J 1 base, leaving 8 bases between the germline ends. The germline V gene encodes CDR1 LNHDA and CDR2 SQIVND (reference sequence). The CDR3 sequence: CASSSYTNTEAFF. In nucleotides, the CDR3 is TGTGCCAGTAGTTCCTATACGAACACTGAAGCTTTCTTT.

This chain joins TRBV7-9 and TRBJ2-5, with 8 bases that match TRBD2. The CDR3 is 16 amino acids. The V and J ends lost 3 bases and 4 bases, in that order; junction bases with no gene match: 10. The germline V gene has CDR1 SEHNR and CDR2 FQNEAQ (reference sequence). Here the CDR3 DNA reads TGTGCCAGCAGCTTCGGAGGACTAGCTTCAAGAGAGACCCAGTACTTC. Its protein product is CASSFGGLASRETQYF.

This chain joins TRBV7-8 and TRBJ2-3; 9 bases agree with TRBD1. The CDR3 has 17 amino acids. Per the germline V gene, CDR1 is SGHVS and CDR2 is FQNEAQ. The J segment lost 2 bases and the V segment lost 8 bases, leaving 14 bases of the junction unmatched. CDR3 in amino acids: CASGAGTGRGFTDTQYF. The CDR3 region has the DNA TGTGCCAGCGGGGCCGGGACAGGGAGAGGATTCACAGATACGCAGTATTTT. Looking up the rest from reference TRBV7-8 and TRBJ2-3 gives the full variable domain: GAGVSQSPRYKVAKRGQDVALRCDPISGHVSLFWYQQALGQGPEFLTYFQNEAQLDKSGLPSDRFFAERPEGSVSTLKIQRTQQEDSAVYLCASGAGTGRGFTDTQYFGPGTRLTVL.

The chain employs TRBV6-5 and TRBJ2-1, with a weak D call TRBD2 (5 bases). V lost 8 bases and J lost 3, with 14 bases in between. This CDR3 contains 14 residues. CDR1 and CDR2 from the germline V gene are MNHEY and SVGAGI. The CDR3 sequence: CASLRSGDYNEQFF. For the CDR3, the DNA is TGTGCCAGCCTCCGAAGCGGTGACTACAATGAGCAGTTCTTC.

V usage is TRBV11-2 and J usage is TRBJ2-7, with 10 bases that match TRBD2. J was trimmed by 4 bases and V by 5 bases; bases with no gene match: 8. Germline V lookup: CDR1 SGHAT, CDR2 FQNNGV. The CDR3 totals 15 residues. This chain's CDR3 is CASSQSSGREYEQYF. The CDR3 DNA is TGTGCCAGCAGCCAATCGAGCGGGAGGGAATACGAGCAGTACTTC.

V is TRBV9 and J is TRBJ1-2; 8 bases map to TRBD1. This CDR3 spans 14 amino acids. With 0 bases clipped from V and 8 bases from J, the junction kept 6 bases outside the gene matches. The germline CDR1 and CDR2 sequences are SGDLS and YYNGEE. In DNA, the CDR3 is TGTGCCAGCAGCGTAGAGCCAGGGGGCGGCGGCTACACCTTC. It specifies CASSVEPGGGGYTF.

The chain joins TRBV29-1 to TRBJ1-5; 7 nucleotides align to TRBD1. Per germline, CDR1 SQVTM and CDR2 ANQGSEA. The CDR3 covers 13 residues. The V segment lost 4 bases and the J segment 7 bases; nucleotides outside the gene matches: 7. Here the CDR3 DNA reads TGCAGCGTTGGAGGGGGCTCTGGGCAGCCCCAGCATTTT. Protein: CSVGGGSGQPQHF. Full variable domain (rest looked up from reference TRBV29-1 and TRBJ1-5): SAVISQKPSRDICQRGTSLTIQCQVDSQVTMMFWYRQQPGQSLTLIATANQGSEATYESGFVIDKFPISRPNLTFSTLTVSNMSPEDSSIYLCSVGGGSGQPQHFGDGTRLSIL.

DNA of the CDR3: TGTGCCAGCAGTAGACTAGCGGGGTCCTACGAGCAGTACTTC. Translating gives CASSRLAGSYEQYF. The chain employs TRBV6-1 and TRBJ2-7; TRBD2 matches 11 bases. Germline V gives CDR1 MNHNS, CDR2 SASEGT. Trimming at V came to 5 bases and at J to 1 base, leaving 1 base not matched to a gene. CDR3 length equals 14 residues.

The J gene is TRBJ1-5, the V gene TRBV18; 7 nucleotides agree with TRBD1. V was pared by 6 bases and J by 3 bases, with 5 bases of the junction left unmatched. CDR1 is KGHSH, CDR2 LQKENI, per germline. This CDR3 spans 14 amino acids. The CDR3 nucleotides read TGTGCCAGCTCGCCGACAGGGAACAATCAGCCCCAGCATTTT. Residues: CASSPTGNNQPQHF.

The chain has TRBV4-1 and TRBJ1-5, with D tentatively TRBD1 (6 bases). CDR1 and CDR2 from the germline V gene are MGHRA and YSYEKL. V lost 3 bases and J 1 base, leaving 19 bases between the germline ends. This CDR3 is built from 18 residues. CDR3 DNA: TGCGCCAGCAGCCATCCTAGCAACAGGGCAGTGAGCAATCAGCCCCAGCATTTT. Residues: CASSHPSNRAVSNQPQHF.

V usage is TRBV19 and J usage is TRBJ1-6; D is possibly TRBD1 (5 bases). CDR1 is LNHDA and CDR2 is SQIVND in the germline V gene (reference sequence). The CDR3 has 13 residues. V was cut by 7 bases and J by 7 bases, with 11 bases left in between. CDR3 nucleotide sequence: TGTGCCAGTACAGGAGGGGACAATTCACCCCTCCACTTT. This translates into CASTGGDNSPLHF. Full variable domain (missing parts from reference TRBV19 and TRBJ1-6): DGGITQSPKYLFRKEGQNVTLSCEQNLNHDAMYWYRQDPGQGLRLIYYSQIVNDFQKGDIAEGYSVSREKKESFPLTVTSAQKNPTAFYLCASTGGDNSPLHFGNGTRLTVT.